Below are 16 T cell receptor beta chains sequenced from a single sample in a study of blood T cell repertoires in COVID-19. Using immunoSEQ multiplex PCR, the repertoire was profiled, and TCRdb retains in-frame clones only, with some absent. The table has under 250,000 clones, approximately 91% seen once. The sequenced sample consisted of peripheral blood. The receptors here all came from a man between 60 and 75 years old who had recovered from COVID-19.

V gene TRBV6-5 combines with J gene TRBJ1-1, with 8 bases fitting TRBD1. CDR1 and CDR2 from the germline V gene are MNHEY and SVGAGI. V lost 5 bases, J lost 8 bases, and 13 bases stayed unmatched. The CDR3 has 15 residues. In nucleotides, the CDR3 is TGTGCCAGCAGTCCGAGACCACAGGGGGTGGGCGAAGCTTTCTTT. It specifies CASSPRPQGVGEAFF.

The sample holds one count of this clone. This rearrangement joins TRBV21-1 to TRBJ2-2; the table's TRBD2 call for D was not verified on the DNA. TRBV21-1 is termed a pseudogene. The CDR3 sequence is 14 residues long. The CDR3 is CASSNTSYTGELFF. The CDR3 region has the DNA TGTGCCAGCAGCAATACTTCATACACCGGGGAGCTGTTTTTT.

CDR3: CASSLIHPGEQYF. As DNA, the CDR3 is TGTGCCAGCAGCTTAATTCACCCCGGGGAGCAGTACTTC. The gene calls are TRBV7-3 and TRBJ2-7; D is undetermined. Trimming took off 1 base at V and 7 bases at J, with 11 bases between the two ends. Germline lookup yields CDR1 SGHTA and CDR2 FQGTGA. This CDR3 is built from 13 residues.

This clone was seen only once. The CDR3 DNA is TGCGCCAGCAGCCAAGGGGCCGGGGGAAGCAATCAGCCCCAGCATTTT. As protein: CASSQGAGGSNQPQHF. The chain has TRBV4-1 and TRBJ1-5, with D possibly matching TRBD1 (5 bases). The CDR3 is 16 residues long. CDR1 and CDR2 (germline): MGHRA, YSYEKL. The V end was cut by 1 base, the J end by 1 base, with 11 bases between.

The rearrangement links TRBV4-2 to TRBJ1-1; 7 nucleotides agree with TRBD1. The CDR3 sequence is 14 residues long. The ends lost 3 bases at V and 4 bases at J; junction bases unmatched: 5. CDR1 LGHNA and CDR2 YNFKEQ come from the germline V gene. CDR3 sequence (DNA): TGTGCCAGCAGCCAGACAGGGTCGGTCACTGAAGCTTTCTTT. This gives the protein CASSQTGSVTEAFF.

This chain joins TRBV11-3 and TRBJ1-2, with TRBD1 matching over 8 bases. Losses at the gene ends were 5 bases for V and 6 bases for J; bases not matched to a gene: 14. CDR1 is SGHNT, CDR2 YENEEA, per germline. This CDR3 has 16 amino acids. This CDR3 is CASSPPDREGAHGYTF. CDR3 sequence (DNA): TGTGCCAGCAGCCCCCCGGACAGGGAGGGAGCTCATGGCTACACCTTC.

This rearrangement joins TRBV19 to TRBJ1-1; D might be TRBD1 (5 bases). CDR1 and CDR2 (germline): LNHDA, SQIVND (reference sequence). Trimming cost V 1 base and J 1 base, with 10 bases left between them. The CDR3 totals 15 residues. CDR3 bases: TGTGCCAGTAGTATAGGGCGGGGCAGGAACACTGAAGCTTTCTTT. This encodes CASSIGRGRNTEAFF.

The chain recombines TRBV10-3 with TRBJ2-7; 10 nucleotides match TRBD2. This CDR3 has 14 residues. With 6 bases clipped from V and 6 bases from J, the junction kept 8 bases outside the gene matches. Germline lookup yields CDR1 ENHRY and CDR2 SYGVKD. The CDR3 sequence is CAIREASGGLEQYF. For the CDR3, the DNA is TGTGCCATCAGAGAGGCTAGCGGGGGCCTCGAGCAGTACTTC.

Written as DNA, the CDR3 is TGTGCCAGCAGCCAAGCGGGGACTAGCTTTAGCACAGATACGCAGTATTTT. It codes for CASSQAGTSFSTDTQYF. The V gene is TRBV7-6, the J gene TRBJ2-3; 9 nucleotides agree with TRBD2. This CDR3 contains 17 residues. The germline V gene has CDR1 SGHVS and CDR2 FNYEAQ. Trimming removed 5 bases from V and 0 bases from J; junction bases left unmatched: 9. The full variable domain, in which reference TRBV7-6 and TRBJ2-3 provide the parts outside the CDR3, is GAGVSQSPRYKVTKRGQDVALRCDPISGHVSLYWYRQALGQGPEFLTYFNYEAQQDKSGLPNDRFSAERPEGSISTLTIQRTEQRDSAMYRCASSQAGTSFSTDTQYFGPGTRLTVL.

The rearrangement links TRBV2 to TRBJ2-7; 13 nucleotides match TRBD2. The V segment lost 5 bases and the J segment 2 bases; nucleotides outside the gene matches: 3. This CDR3 comprises 15 residues. The germline V gene encodes CDR1 SNHLY and CDR2 FYNNEI. CDR3 nucleotides: TGTGCCAGCAGTTTAACTAGCGGGAGGGCCTACGAGCAGTACTTC. The encoded protein is CASSLTSGRAYEQYF.

The chain uses TRBV19 and TRBJ2-5; 9 bases are a match to TRBD1. The ends lost 5 bases at V and 3 bases at J; junction bases unmatched: 1. Germline V gene lookup returns CDR1 LNHDA and CDR2 SQIVND (reference sequence). This CDR3 has 13 residues. In nucleotides, the CDR3 is TGTGCCAGTAGTGGGACAGGGAAAGAGACCCAGTACTTC. Translating gives CASSGTGKETQYF.

The V gene is TRBV28, the J gene TRBJ1-3, with a possible D match to TRBD1 (6 bases). CDR1 and CDR2 (germline): MDHEN, SYDVKM. V was shortened by 4 bases and J by 4 bases, with 17 bases between the two germline ends. The CDR3 totals 16 residues. CDR3 protein: CASSSLGGAEGNTIYF. DNA for the CDR3: TGTGCCAGCAGTTCGCTGGGGGGGGCGGAGGGAAACACCATATATTTT.

The chain employs TRBV13 and TRBJ2-3, with TRBD2 matching 12 bases. Per germline, CDR1 PRHDT and CDR2 FYEKMQ (reference sequence). This CDR3 is built from 16 residues. With 5 bases clipped from V and 3 bases from J, the junction kept 6 bases outside the gene matches. CDR3 protein: CASSLTSGRETDTQYF. The CDR3 nucleotides read TGTGCCAGCAGCCTGACTAGCGGGAGAGAGACAGATACGCAGTATTTT. The variable domain in full, completed from reference TRBV13 and TRBJ2-3, reads AAGVIQSPRHLIKEKRETATLKCYPIPRHDTVYWYQQGPGQDPQFLISFYEKMQSDKGSIPDRFSAQQFSDYHSELNMSSLELGDSALYFCASSLTSGRETDTQYFGPGTRLTVL.

The V call is TRBV11-2, the J call TRBJ1-2; tentative D call: TRBD1 (6 bases). The CDR3 runs to 13 residues. Trimming left V 7 bases short and J 5 bases short, with 14 bases between. The germline CDR1 and CDR2 sequences are SGHAT and FQNNGV. DNA for the CDR3: TGTGCCAGCACCTCCTGGGGGCCGTATGGCTACACCTTC. It encodes CASTSWGPYGYTF.

The chain uses TRBV5-5 and TRBJ1-1; D gene uncertain. V lost 0 bases and J 0 bases, leaving 9 bases between the germline ends. CDR1 and CDR2 from the germline V gene are SGHKS and YYEKEE (reference sequence). The CDR3 contains 15 residues. The CDR3 DNA reads TGTGCCAGCAGCTTGGCCTACGGTCTGAACACTGAAGCTTTCTTT. It codes for CASSLAYGLNTEAFF.

This chain connects TRBV25-1 to TRBJ2-3, with TRBD1 matching 10 bases. The J segment lost 8 bases and the V segment lost 2 bases, leaving 7 bases of the junction unmatched. This CDR3 contains 15 residues. Per the germline V gene, CDR1 is MGHDK and CDR2 is SYGVNS. CDR3: CASSEPGTGEGTQYF. The CDR3 DNA reads TGTGCCAGCAGTGAACCTGGGACAGGGGAAGGTACGCAGTATTTT.